This is a list of T cell receptor beta chains from one sample in a study of T-cell memory formation after mild COVID-19. TCRdb reprocessed the 5' RACE reads via MiXCR and lists one record per CDR3 protein. The repertoire holds about 320,000 distinct CDR3 sequences, with roughly an eighth as singletons. The sample taken for sequencing was PBMCs or a T cell subset sorted from them (not recorded which). The receptors shown here come from a man aged 18 to 35 who had mild COVID-19 (a few samples of this study predate the infection). Cell type and time point are not known. The conserved cysteine and the conserved F or W are not part of the CDR3 here. The order of the fields is CDR3 protein, D gene, V gene, J gene. A D gene is named only where the DNA matches it firmly.

CDR3 protein: ASSEYGGYT
D gene: -
V gene: TRBV2
J gene: TRBJ1-2

CDR3 protein: ASSPRTSSYNEQF
D gene: -
V gene: TRBV5-1
J gene: TRBJ2-1

CDR3 protein: AITGRLNTEAF
D gene: -
V gene: TRBV10-3
J gene: TRBJ1-1

CDR3 protein: ASSLTRGSGETQY
D gene: -
V gene: TRBV5-1
J gene: TRBJ2-5

CDR3 protein: ASSARDRNNTDTQY
D gene: TRBD1
V gene: TRBV9
J gene: TRBJ2-3

CDR3 protein: ASSFWTGGAGELF
D gene: TRBD1
V gene: TRBV5-5
J gene: TRBJ2-2

CDR3 protein: ASSAITGELF
D gene: -
V gene: TRBV9
J gene: TRBJ2-2

CDR3 protein: ASSLVTGGHMNTEAF
D gene: TRBD1
V gene: TRBV5-6
J gene: TRBJ1-1

CDR3 protein: ASSLRVLRAEQF
D gene: -
V gene: TRBV11-1
J gene: TRBJ2-1

CDR3 protein: ASSQGLGDYEQY
D gene: TRBD2
V gene: TRBV4-2
J gene: TRBJ2-7

CDR3 protein: ASSQDPSVAETQY
D gene: -
V gene: TRBV4-2
J gene: TRBJ2-5

CDR3 protein: ASSSREDPLYGYT
D gene: -
V gene: TRBV5-1
J gene: TRBJ1-2

CDR3 protein: ASRRGQNPNEQF
D gene: -
V gene: TRBV19
J gene: TRBJ2-1

CDR3 protein: ASSVAGGQNEQF
D gene: TRBD2
V gene: TRBV2
J gene: TRBJ2-1

CDR3 protein: ATSRDSAGAEKLF
D gene: -
V gene: TRBV15
J gene: TRBJ1-4

CDR3 protein: SAGYAGTSNEQF
D gene: TRBD2
V gene: TRBV20-1
J gene: TRBJ2-1

CDR3 protein: ASSSASTNYGYT
D gene: -
V gene: TRBV5-4
J gene: TRBJ1-2

CDR3 protein: ASSEVRQNTEAF
D gene: -
V gene: TRBV2
J gene: TRBJ1-1

CDR3 protein: SVELPDSKNIQY
D gene: -
V gene: TRBV29-1
J gene: TRBJ2-4

CDR3 protein: ASSVPGREAF
D gene: -
V gene: TRBV7-2
J gene: TRBJ1-1

CDR3 protein: ASSQGSGISPLH
D gene: -
V gene: TRBV4-3
J gene: TRBJ1-6

CDR3 protein: ASTPEVKAGYNEQF
D gene: TRBD2
V gene: TRBV6-5
J gene: TRBJ2-1

CDR3 protein: ASSLGGGGRGGNTEAF
D gene: TRBD1
V gene: TRBV5-1
J gene: TRBJ1-1

CDR3 protein: ASRGRDTGELF
D gene: -
V gene: TRBV6-2/TRBV6-3
J gene: TRBJ2-2

CDR3 protein: SALGRNEKLF
D gene: -
V gene: TRBV20-1
J gene: TRBJ1-4

CDR3 protein: ATSTAVDNQPQH
D gene: -
V gene: TRBV24-1
J gene: TRBJ1-5

CDR3 protein: ASSWGGGEDTQY
D gene: TRBD2
V gene: TRBV7-2
J gene: TRBJ2-3

CDR3 protein: ASSYLGPTNSPLH
D gene: -
V gene: TRBV6-5
J gene: TRBJ1-6

CDR3 protein: ASSFLVGIEAF
D gene: -
V gene: TRBV7-6
J gene: TRBJ1-1

CDR3 protein: ASSAQPGQQETQY
D gene: TRBD1
V gene: TRBV9
J gene: TRBJ2-5

CDR3 protein: ASSFGTGTTGELF
D gene: TRBD1
V gene: TRBV7-2
J gene: TRBJ2-2

CDR3 protein: ASSQMGGDRMNTGELF
D gene: TRBD1
V gene: TRBV3-1
J gene: TRBJ2-2

CDR3 protein: SDVGGLSYNEQF
D gene: -
V gene: TRBV29-1
J gene: TRBJ2-1

CDR3 protein: ASSFAGTSGGGGYNEQF
D gene: TRBD2
V gene: TRBV5-1
J gene: TRBJ2-1

CDR3 protein: ASSPLQPPNTEAF
D gene: -
V gene: TRBV5-1
J gene: TRBJ1-1

CDR3 protein: ASSPTVTLNQPQH
D gene: -
V gene: TRBV12-3/TRBV12-4
J gene: TRBJ1-5

CDR3 protein: ASSLASNNEQF
D gene: -
V gene: TRBV7-2
J gene: TRBJ2-1

CDR3 protein: ASSWSPGQGAGETQY
D gene: TRBD1
V gene: TRBV12-3/TRBV12-4
J gene: TRBJ2-5

CDR3 protein: ASSRAGRTDTQY
D gene: -
V gene: TRBV14
J gene: TRBJ2-3

CDR3 protein: ASSLLSSHQAMNTEAL
D gene: -
V gene: TRBV7-8
J gene: TRBJ1-1

CDR3 protein: SARDIRSYEQY
D gene: -
V gene: TRBV20-1
J gene: TRBJ2-7

CDR3 protein: ASSWGDRPRGEKLF
D gene: -
V gene: TRBV5-1
J gene: TRBJ1-4

CDR3 protein: ASSLNRGVQETQY
D gene: TRBD1
V gene: TRBV19
J gene: TRBJ2-5

CDR3 protein: ASSSRELGYEQY
D gene: -
V gene: TRBV5-1
J gene: TRBJ2-7

CDR3 protein: ASSGGSSFLETQY
D gene: -
V gene: TRBV5-1
J gene: TRBJ2-5

CDR3 protein: ASSPTSGANYEQY
D gene: TRBD2
V gene: TRBV7-2
J gene: TRBJ2-7

CDR3 protein: ASNPGQPPGELF
D gene: -
V gene: TRBV6-1
J gene: TRBJ2-2